This T cell receptor (beta chain) is drawn from a study of tumor-infiltrating lymphocytes in primary liver carcinoma (dated by TCRdb to about 2017). Describing the broader study: Of the five patients (three men and two women, aged 30 to 69 years), four had hepatocellular carcinoma and one had combined HCC and intrahepatic cholangiocarcinoma. Roughly 3.5 to 7.5 million productive TCRbeta reads were obtained per sample, and no significant difference in read depth was found between tissue types. The tumors of the five patients were staged as T1-T3 N0M0, with maximum diameters ranging from roughly 4 to 10 cm. To link TCRbeta repertoire diversity to the local molecular phenotype, the 20 to 30 tumor region samples were profiled with Agilent mRNA microarrays. TCRbeta repertoire sequencing covered 35 or so specimens from 5 patients: 25 tumor regions, 5 adjacent noncancerous liver tissues and 5 peripheral blood samples. Reproducibility between technical replicate repertoires was high, with correlation coefficients above 0.95 and mean shared-clone rates approximately 0.9. Across five regions of each liver tumor, along with adjacent normal tissue and blood, the study brought together TCRbeta repertoire sequencing, expression microarrays and whole-exome sequencing. What the authors observed across the whole study: Repertoire overlap was found to be higher between tumor regions (mean roughly 36%) than between tumor-adjacent (approximately 17%) or tumor-blood (about 15%) pairs, consistent with antigen-driven expansion. The study included only a few patients, and the authors note findings should be validated in a larger study. Compared with blood, tumors had a significantly larger share of the repertoire taken up by the top 250 clones (p = 0.039). Because the samples were bulk and unsorted, CD4+ and CD8+ T cell repertoires could not be compared. Only the TCR beta chain was sequenced, so true repertoire diversity is likely underestimated because unpaired alpha chains were not captured. Only about 7-24% of top clones were present in all five regions of a tumor, suggesting spatial heterogeneity of tumor-infiltrating T cells.

Looking up the germline V gene yields CDR1 LGHNA and CDR2 YNFKEQ. The CDR3 spans 15 residues, from the cysteine through the phenylalanine. Of all the DNA, just the CDR3 is kept, 45 bases in frame from base 1. Using a constant-region primer and ProtoScript II reverse transcriptase, TCRbeta-specific cDNA was reverse-transcribed from 500 ng total RNA. Construction of the TCRbeta libraries relied on three nested rounds of multiplex PCR, following a slightly modified ARM-PCR procedure. Each of the first two PCR rounds ran for about 10 cycles using multiplex TRBV1-TRBV30 forward primers together with a Cbeta reverse primer. A final 25-cycle PCR with Deep VentR polymerase added sample barcodes and Illumina adapters. Before sequencing, amplicons of 200-500 bp were purified from gel using a QIAquick gel extraction kit. The TCRbeta amplicons were sequenced with 250-bp paired-end reads on an Illumina HiSeq 2500. The original pipeline was this. Trimmomatic v0.33 was used to quality-trim the reads, and FLASH v1.2.11 was used to merge paired reads so that full CDR3 sequences could be recovered. V, D and J germline segments were assigned to the rearranged TCRbeta sequences using MiGEC v1.2.1b. Clonotype statistics and Shannon-Wiener diversity indices were calculated with VDJtools v1.0.0. To reduce sampling bias, subsequent analyses other than the diversity analysis used only the 250 most abundant clonotypes in each sample. TCRdb trimmed public reads at Q25 via fastp, called clones via MiXCR and kept in-frame beta chains. Rows merge per CDR3 protein into single entries with the most common DNA and genes. TCRdb, rather than the study authors, made the V and J calls. A total of roughly 200,000 distinct CDR3 sequences appear in this sample, roughly 80% of them only once. The ten largest clones take up around 18% of the sample.

Without any cell sorting, total RNA and DNA were co-extracted from about 20-30 mg of bulk tissue using the AllPrep DNA/RNA mini kit. Roughly five patients with histopathologically diagnosed primary liver carcinoma underwent surgical resection in China between late 2015 and March 2016. At the time of sampling, the patients were treatment-naive and had chronic HBV infection. Five spatially separated regions were sampled per tumor: superior, inferior, left-lateral and right-lateral poles, plus the tumor centre. Histological examination found more than 75% viable tumor cells in every tumor sample. Each fresh piece of tumor and adjacent tissue was cut in two, with one half stored in RNAlater at -80 degrees C and the other half sent for histology. Worth noting for this clonotype: Its antigen is currently not known. The germline gene is not matched at one end of the junction; a read error may be the cause.

Sequencing used tumor tissue from primary liver carcinoma. The TCR sequence derives from a man between 35 and 55 years old with primary liver carcinoma and hepatitis B virus infection. Here the chain combines TRBV4-2 and TRBJ2-3; the D segment could be TRBD1, given 6 matching bases. The DNA sequence reads TGTACCAGCAGCCTAACCCGGACAGTGACAGATAAGCAGTGTTTT. This yields the protein CTSSLTRTVTDKQCF.